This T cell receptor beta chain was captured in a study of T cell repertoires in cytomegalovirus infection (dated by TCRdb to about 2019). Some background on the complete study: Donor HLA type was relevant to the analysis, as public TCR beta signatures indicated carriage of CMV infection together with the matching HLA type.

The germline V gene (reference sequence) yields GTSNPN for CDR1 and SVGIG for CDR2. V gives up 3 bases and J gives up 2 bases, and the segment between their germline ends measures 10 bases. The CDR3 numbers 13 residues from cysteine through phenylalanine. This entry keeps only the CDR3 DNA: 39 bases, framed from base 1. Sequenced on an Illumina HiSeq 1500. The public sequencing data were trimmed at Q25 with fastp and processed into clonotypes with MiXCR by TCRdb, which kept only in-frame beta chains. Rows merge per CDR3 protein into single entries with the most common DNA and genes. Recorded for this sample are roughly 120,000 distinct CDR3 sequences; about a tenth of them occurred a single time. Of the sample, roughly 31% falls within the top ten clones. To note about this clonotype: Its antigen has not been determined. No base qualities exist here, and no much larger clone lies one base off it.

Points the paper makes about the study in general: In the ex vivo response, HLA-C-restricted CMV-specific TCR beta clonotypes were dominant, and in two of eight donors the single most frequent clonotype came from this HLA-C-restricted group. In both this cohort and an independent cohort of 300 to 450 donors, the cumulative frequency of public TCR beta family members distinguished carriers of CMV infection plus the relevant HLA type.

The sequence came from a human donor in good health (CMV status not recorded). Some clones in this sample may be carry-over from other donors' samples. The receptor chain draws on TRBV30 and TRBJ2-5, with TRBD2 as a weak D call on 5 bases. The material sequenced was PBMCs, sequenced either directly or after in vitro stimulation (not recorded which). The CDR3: CAWSPGLQETQYF. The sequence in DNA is TGTGCCTGGAGCCCAGGACTTCAAGAGACCCAGTACTTC. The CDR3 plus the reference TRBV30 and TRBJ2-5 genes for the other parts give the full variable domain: SQTIHQWPATLVQPVGSPLSLECTVEGTSNPNLYWYRQAAGRGLQLLFYSVGIGQISSEVPQNLSASRPQDRQFILSSKKLLLSDSGFYLCAWSPGLQETQYFGPGTRLLVL.